The source of this TCR beta chain is a study of beta chain features in type 1 diabetes. CDR1 and CDR2 (germline): LGHNA, YNFKEQ. The junction had 2 bases not matched to a gene; V was cut back by 1 base and J by 1 base. The CDR3 totals 16 residues. Concerning this clone itself: As yet, its antigen is unknown.

As every portion of the isolated RNA was reverse transcribed, the sequencing read expressed TCRB transcripts. Data came from immunoSEQ multiplex PCR; TCRdb stores just in-frame clones and leaves some out. This repertoire shows around 500,000 clones, 30% found once; its top ten account for 0.065%. Findings and limits, study-wide: HLA effects on TCRB rearrangement stayed unresolved here.

Researchers reported sorting CD4+ naive, central memory, regulatory and stem cell-like memory cells via CD45RO/CCR7/CD25/CD127/CD95/CD27. The specimen was naive CD4+ T cells from blood. The chain uses TRBV4-2 and TRBJ2-5; 11 bases fit TRBD2. The TCR comes from a man between 18 and 29 years old in good health. For the CDR3, the DNA is TGTGCCAGCAGCCAAGGACTAGCGGGATTCCAAGAGACCCAGTACTTC. Translated, it gives CASSQGLAGFQETQYF.